This T cell receptor (gamma chain) came from a study of gamma-delta T cells after stem cell transplantation. TCRdb fed the RT-PCR reads into CATT to redo clone calling. The sample carries some 5,000 gamma-chain clones, approximately 21% recorded once. Looked up from germline, CDR1 is EGSNGY and CDR2 is YDSYNSKV. V shed 1 base and J 5 bases; nucleotides not matched to a gene: 5. CDR3 size: 13 residues. This clone was seen a few times. The receptor was isolated from a human donor. It is not recorded whose cells these are; they may come from a transplant donor. The rearrangement links TRGV2 to TRGJ1 or TRGJ2. Material: gamma-delta T cells. In nucleotides, the CDR3 is TGTGCCACCTGGGACGGTAAGGATTATAAGAAACTCTTT. Translated, it gives CATWDGKDYKKLF.